The sequence of this TCR beta chain was determined in a study of cytomegalovirus exposure and HLA in healthy donors. The CDR3 is 13 amino acids. The V end was cut by 2 bases, the J end by 5 bases, with 7 bases between. Germline V gene data show CDR1 as ENHRY and CDR2 as SYGVKD. 60 Vbeta and 13 Jbeta primers were used in PCR. Produced via immunoSEQ multiplex PCR; TCRdb's table is partial and in-frame only. In all, the sample yields 75,000 to 85,000 clones. This chain uses TRBV10-3 with TRBJ1-5; no definite D call. Sequences were obtained from PBMCs. The source of this sequence is a man younger than 35 in good health and CMV-seropositive. In DNA, the CDR3 is TGTGCCATCAGTGAGAACGAGGATCAGCCCCAGCATTTT. Encoded protein: CAISENEDQPQHF.